The rows below give T cell receptor beta chains drawn from one sample of a study of T-cell memory formation after mild COVID-19. Each CDR3 protein is one row after TCRdb ran MiXCR on the 5' RACE reads. The sample has under 250,000 distinct CDR3 sequences; more than 25% are singletons. Source material: PBMCs or a T cell subset sorted from them (not recorded which). The receptors here all came from an adult woman who had mild COVID-19 (a few samples of this study predate the infection). Cell type and time point are not known. Both conserved end residues are part of each CDR3. Fields, in order: clone size, CDR3 length, D gene, J gene, V gene, CDR3 protein, CDR3 DNA. The D gene is left open where the match is weak. Only part of the rows carry a size: once, few, many, or a class if the clone is expanded.

few	14	TRBD1	TRBJ1-2	TRBV5-5	CASSLGTGYGGYTF	TGTGCCAGCAGCCTGGGGACAGGGTATGGTGGCTACACCTTC
few	17	TRBD1	TRBJ2-7	TRBV18	CASSPILSGTGRGEQYF	TGTGCCAGCTCACCTATTCTTTCCGGGACAGGGAGGGGCGAGCAGTACTTC
few	14	-	TRBJ2-5	TRBV2	CASRQSRTEETQYF	TGTGCCAGCAGACAGTCCCGGACAGAAGAGACCCAGTACTTC
few	15	-	TRBJ2-7	TRBV5-1	CASSSWDNPWYEQYF	TGCGCCAGCAGCTCCTGGGACAACCCCTGGTACGAGCAGTACTTC
once	19	TRBD1	TRBJ1-6	TRBV27	CASSLSLPTGVRYNSPLHF	TGTGCCAGCAGTTTATCTTTACCGACAGGGGTCCGGTATAATTCACCCCTCCACTTT
few	18	-	TRBJ1-3	TRBV4-1	CASSQVAVDPSSGNTIYF	TGCGCCAGCAGCCAAGTGGCGGTCGACCCCAGCTCTGGAAACACCATATATTTT
-	12	-	TRBJ2-7	TRBV9	CASTRPVYEQYF	TGTGCCAGCACCCGACCCGTGTACGAGCAGTACTTC
few	14	TRBD2	TRBJ2-7	TRBV7-2	CASSFRLAGDEQYF	TGTGCCAGCAGCTTTCGACTAGCGGGAGACGAGCAGTACTTC
few	13	-	TRBJ2-7	TRBV6-2/TRBV6-3	CASSYSDNYEQYF	TGTGCCAGCAGTTACTCGGACAACTACGAGCAGTACTTC
few	13	-	TRBJ1-1	TRBV9	CASSVGWNTEAFF	TGTGCCAGCAGCGTCGGATGGAACACTGAAGCTTTCTTT
few	14	TRBD1	TRBJ2-7	TRBV7-8	CASSLWTGSYEQYF	TGTGCCAGCAGCTTGTGGACAGGGAGTTACGAGCAGTACTTC
few	12	-	TRBJ2-3	TRBV30	CAWSVTADTQYF	TGTGCCTGGAGTGTAACGGCAGATACGCAGTATTTT
few	15	-	TRBJ2-1	TRBV5-1	CASSSRLVSPDEQFF	TGCGCCAGCAGCTCCCGACTAGTTTCCCCCGATGAGCAGTTCTTC
-	14	-	TRBJ1-1	TRBV14	CASSQTALNTEAFF	TGTGCCAGCAGCCAAACAGCCTTAAACACTGAAGCTTTCTTT
-	16	TRBD2	TRBJ2-1	TRBV18	CASSLRTSGAYNEQFF	TGTGCCAGCTCTCTTAGGACTAGCGGGGCTTACAATGAGCAGTTCTTC
-	14	-	TRBJ2-3	TRBV10-3	CAISVRGNADTQYF	TGTGCCATCAGTGTACGTGGGAACGCAGATACGCAGTATTTT
-	16	TRBD1	TRBJ1-1	TRBV18	CASSTFRGFMNTEAFF	TGTGCCAGCTCCACATTCAGGGGGTTTATGAACACTGAAGCTTTCTTT
-	12	-	TRBJ2-7	TRBV29-1	CSVCVRSYEQYF	TGCAGCGTTTGCGTGAGGTCCTACGAGCAGTACTTC
-	15	-	TRBJ2-1	TRBV20-1	CSARDVLAHYNEQFF	TGCAGTGCTAGAGACGTACTAGCCCACTACAATGAGCAGTTCTTC
many	12	TRBD1	TRBJ1-5	TRBV30	CAWRQGDQPQHF	TGTGCCTGGAGGCAGGGGGATCAGCCCCAGCATTTT
few	11	-	TRBJ2-5	TRBV29-1	CSVNRLGTQYF	TGCAGCGTCAACCGGTTGGGGACCCAGTACTTC
-	16	TRBD1	TRBJ1-1	TRBV29-1	CSVRSSPGTGDTEAFF	TGCAGCGTTAGAAGCTCTCCCGGGACAGGAGACACTGAAGCTTTCTTT
-	18	TRBD2	TRBJ2-3	TRBV7-6	CASSSSGTSGRMSDTQYF	TGTGCCAGCAGCTCGTCCGGGACTAGCGGGAGAATGTCAGATACGCAGTATTTT
many	12	-	TRBJ2-5	TRBV7-9	CASSLALGTQYF	TGTGCCAGCAGCTTAGCGTTGGGGACCCAGTACTTC
-	11	-	TRBJ1-2	TRBV6-5	CASGREYGYTF	TGTGCCAGCGGTAGGGAGTATGGCTACACCTTC
-	16	-	TRBJ2-3	TRBV4-2	CASSQDGLLSTDTQYF	TGTGCCAGCAGCCAAGATGGACTCCTTAGCACAGATACGCAGTATTTT
-	15	-	TRBJ2-5	TRBV5-1	CASSLGGAGQETQYF	TGCGCCAGCAGCTTGGGGGGAGCCGGACAAGAGACCCAGTACTTC
-	14	TRBD1	TRBJ2-7	TRBV12-3/TRBV12-4	CASSLGQGTREQYF	TGTGCCAGCAGCCTAGGACAGGGAACTCGCGAGCAGTACTTC
-	15	-	TRBJ2-1	TRBV7-3	CASSLQGVPYNEQFF	TGTGCCAGCAGTCTACAGGGAGTCCCCTACAATGAGCAGTTCTTC
once	17	-	TRBJ2-1	TRBV5-5	CASSFGAFPNSYNEQFF	TGTGCCAGCAGCTTCGGGGCTTTTCCCAACTCCTACAATGAGCAGTTCTTC
few	15	-	TRBJ2-3	TRBV2	CASRLFQGSTDTQYF	TGTGCCAGCAGGCTTTTCCAAGGGTCCACAGATACGCAGTATTTT
-	15	TRBD2	TRBJ2-2	TRBV28	CASSMPSGGTGELFF	TGTGCCAGCTCTATGCCTAGCGGGGGCACCGGGGAGCTGTTTTTT
many	19	TRBD2	TRBJ2-5	TRBV3-1	CASSRSPQTSRYYQETQYF	TGTGCCAGCAGCCGCAGTCCTCAGACTAGCCGATATTACCAAGAGACCCAGTACTTC
few	15	-	TRBJ2-2	TRBV5-4	CASSLVRDRTGELFF	TGTGCCAGCAGCTTGGTCCGGGATCGCACCGGGGAGCTGTTTTTT
-	14	-	TRBJ2-5	TRBV20-1	CSARGLVYQETQYF	TGCAGTGCTAGGGGACTCGTGTACCAAGAGACCCAGTACTTC
-	15	TRBD2	TRBJ2-7	TRBV5-1	CASSPWGGEVDEQYF	TGCGCCAGCAGCCCCTGGGGGGGGGAGGTGGACGAGCAGTACTTC
-	16	TRBD2	TRBJ2-7	TRBV3-1	CASSQGDGGAIYEQYF	TGTGCCAGCAGCCAAGGCGACGGGGGGGCTATTTACGAGCAGTACTTC
few	13	-	TRBJ1-1	TRBV7-9	CASSFHMNTEAFF	TGTGCCAGCAGCTTTCACATGAACACTGAAGCTTTCTTT
-	14	-	TRBJ2-7	TRBV7-9	CASSLTGSKDEQYF	TGTGCCAGCAGCTTGACAGGCTCTAAGGACGAGCAGTACTTC
-	13	-	TRBJ2-1	TRBV5-4	CASSGPEGRGKFF	TGTGCCAGCAGCGGGCCGGAGGGCCGGGGGAAGTTCTTC
-	16	TRBD1	TRBJ1-5	TRBV12-3/TRBV12-4	CASSLGGNRGSQPQHF	TGTGCCAGCAGTTTAGGTGGGAACAGGGGATCTCAGCCCCAGCATTTT
few	13	-	TRBJ2-4	TRBV12-3/TRBV12-4	CASSWTNENIQYF	TGTGCCAGCAGTTGGACTAACGAGAACATTCAGTACTTC
-	14	TRBD2	TRBJ2-7	TRBV29-1	CSVIPGLADYEQYF	TGCAGCGTTATCCCGGGACTAGCCGATTACGAGCAGTACTTC
-	14	TRBD1	TRBJ1-2	TRBV11-3	CASSPGTGYYGYTF	TGTGCCAGCAGCCCCGGGACAGGGTATTATGGCTACACCTTC
few	16	-	TRBJ1-1	TRBV7-8	CASSPKREKYDTEAFF	TGTGCCAGCAGCCCCAAGAGGGAGAAGTATGACACTGAAGCTTTCTTT
-	14	-	TRBJ2-1	TRBV5-1	CASSLALLRNEQFF	TGCGCCAGCAGCTTGGCCTTACTTAGAAATGAGCAGTTCTTC
-	14	-	TRBJ1-1	TRBV7-9	CASSATTGVTEAFF	TGTGCCAGCAGCGCAACGACAGGTGTGACTGAAGCTTTCTTT
-	16	-	TRBJ2-3	TRBV12-3/TRBV12-4	CASYFGTEVGRDTQYF	TGTGCCAGCTACTTTGGGACGGAGGTGGGAAGAGATACGCAGTATTTT
-	13	TRBD1	TRBJ2-7	TRBV29-1	CSVDEGGRYEQYF	TGCAGCGTTGATGAAGGGGGCAGGTACGAGCAGTACTTC
-	15	TRBD1	TRBJ2-7	TRBV6-5	CASSYSTGGTYEQYF	TGTGCCAGCAGTTACTCCACAGGGGGCACCTACGAGCAGTACTTC
once	15	TRBD1	TRBJ1-1	TRBV27	CASSSYGQGGTEAFF	TGTGCCAGCAGTTCTTACGGCCAGGGGGGTACTGAAGCTTTCTTT
-	12	-	TRBJ2-5	TRBV6-5	CASRKGGETQYF	TGTGCCAGCAGAAAGGGTGGGGAGACCCAGTACTTC
few	13	-	TRBJ2-1	TRBV24-1	CATSQGLYNEQFF	TGTGCCACCAGCCAGGGACTCTACAATGAGCAGTTCTTC
few	14	-	TRBJ1-3	TRBV30	CAWDQKGSGNTIYF	TGTGCCTGGGACCAGAAGGGCTCTGGAAACACCATATATTTT
few	14	-	TRBJ1-5	TRBV13	CASSLTGTNQPQHF	TGTGCCAGCAGCTTGACAGGTACCAATCAGCCCCAGCATTTT
-	14	-	TRBJ2-7	TRBV29-1	CSVLCSDSSYEQYF	TGCAGCGTCCTCTGCTCGGACTCTTCCTACGAGCAGTACTTC